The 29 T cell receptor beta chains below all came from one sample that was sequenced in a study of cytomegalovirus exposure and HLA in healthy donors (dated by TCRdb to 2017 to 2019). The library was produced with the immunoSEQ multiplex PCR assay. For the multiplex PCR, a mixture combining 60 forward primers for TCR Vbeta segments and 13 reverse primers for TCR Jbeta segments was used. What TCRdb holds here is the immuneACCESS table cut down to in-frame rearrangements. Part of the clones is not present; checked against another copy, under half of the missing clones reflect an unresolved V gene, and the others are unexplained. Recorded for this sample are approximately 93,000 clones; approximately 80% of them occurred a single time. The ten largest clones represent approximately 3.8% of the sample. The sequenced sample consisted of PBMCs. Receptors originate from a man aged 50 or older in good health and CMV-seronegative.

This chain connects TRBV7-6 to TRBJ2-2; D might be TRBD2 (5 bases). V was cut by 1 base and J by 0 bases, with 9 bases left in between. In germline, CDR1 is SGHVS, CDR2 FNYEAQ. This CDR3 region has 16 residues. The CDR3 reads CASSLGGYSNTGELFF. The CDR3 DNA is TGTGCCAGCAGCTTAGGCGGGTACTCGAACACCGGGGAGCTGTTTTTT.

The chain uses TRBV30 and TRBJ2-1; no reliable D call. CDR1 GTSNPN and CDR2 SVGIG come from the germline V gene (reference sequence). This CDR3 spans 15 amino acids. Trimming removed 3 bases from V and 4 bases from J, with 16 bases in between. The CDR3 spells CAWSDRRSEYNEQFF. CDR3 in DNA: TGTGCCTGGAGCGACCGGCGGTCGGAATACAATGAGCAGTTCTTC.

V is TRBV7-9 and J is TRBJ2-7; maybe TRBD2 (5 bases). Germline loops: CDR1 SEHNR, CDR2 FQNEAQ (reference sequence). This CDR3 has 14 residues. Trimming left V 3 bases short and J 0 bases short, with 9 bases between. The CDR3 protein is CASSFWENSYEQYF. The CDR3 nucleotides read TGTGCCAGCAGCTTTTGGGAGAACTCCTACGAGCAGTACTTC. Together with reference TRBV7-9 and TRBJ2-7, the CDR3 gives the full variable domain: DTGVSQNPRHKITKRGQNVTFRCDPISEHNRLYWYRQTLGQGPEFLTYFQNEAQLEKSRLLSDRFSAERPKGSFSTLEIQRTEQGDSAMYLCASSFWENSYEQYFGPGTRLTVT.

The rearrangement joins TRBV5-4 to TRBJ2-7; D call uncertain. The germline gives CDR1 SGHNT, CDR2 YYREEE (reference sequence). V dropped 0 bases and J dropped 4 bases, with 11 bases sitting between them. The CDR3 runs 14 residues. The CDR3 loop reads CASSLDRDLYEQYF. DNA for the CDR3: TGTGCCAGCAGCTTGGACAGAGACCTATACGAGCAGTACTTC.

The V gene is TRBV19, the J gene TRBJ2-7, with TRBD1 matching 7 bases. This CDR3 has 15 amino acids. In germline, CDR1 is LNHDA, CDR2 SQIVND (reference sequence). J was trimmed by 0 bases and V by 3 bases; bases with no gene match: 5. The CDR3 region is CASSITGEDSYEQYF. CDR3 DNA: TGTGCCAGTAGTATTACAGGGGAAGACTCCTACGAGCAGTACTTC. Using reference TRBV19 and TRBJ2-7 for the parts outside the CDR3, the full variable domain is DGGITQSPKYLFRKEGQNVTLSCEQNLNHDAMYWYRQDPGQGLRLIYYSQIVNDFQKGDIAEGYSVSREKKESFPLTVTSAQKNPTAFYLCASSITGEDSYEQYFGPGTRLTVT.

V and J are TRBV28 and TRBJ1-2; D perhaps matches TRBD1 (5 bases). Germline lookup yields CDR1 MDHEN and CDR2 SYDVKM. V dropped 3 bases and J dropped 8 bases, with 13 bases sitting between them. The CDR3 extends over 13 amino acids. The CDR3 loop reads CASSFKWGDGYTF. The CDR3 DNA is TGTGCCAGCAGTTTTAAATGGGGCGACGGCTACACCTTC.

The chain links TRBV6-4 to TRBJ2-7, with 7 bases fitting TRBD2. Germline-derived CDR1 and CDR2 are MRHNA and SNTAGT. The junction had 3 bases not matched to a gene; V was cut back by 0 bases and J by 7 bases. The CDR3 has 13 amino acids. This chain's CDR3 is CASSDSDGGEQYF. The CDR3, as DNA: TGTGCCAGCAGTGACTCCGACGGGGGGGAGCAGTACTTC.

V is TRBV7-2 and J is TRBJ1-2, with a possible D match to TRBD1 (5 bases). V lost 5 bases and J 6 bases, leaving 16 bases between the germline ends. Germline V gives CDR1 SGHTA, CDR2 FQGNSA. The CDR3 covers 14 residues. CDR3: CASSDSFDSHGYTF. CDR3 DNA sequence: TGTGCCAGCAGCGACAGTTTCGACAGCCATGGCTACACCTTC.

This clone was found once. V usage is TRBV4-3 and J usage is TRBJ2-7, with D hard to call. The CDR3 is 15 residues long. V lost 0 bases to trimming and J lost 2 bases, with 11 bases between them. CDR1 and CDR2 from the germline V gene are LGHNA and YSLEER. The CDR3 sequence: CASSQDVSRTYEQYF. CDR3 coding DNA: TGCGCCAGCAGCCAAGACGTTTCCAGAACCTACGAGCAGTACTTC.

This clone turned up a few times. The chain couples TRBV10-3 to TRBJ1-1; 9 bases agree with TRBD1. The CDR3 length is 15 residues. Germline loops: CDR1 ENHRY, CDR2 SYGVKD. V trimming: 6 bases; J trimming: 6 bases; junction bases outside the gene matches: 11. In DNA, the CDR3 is TGTGCCATCAGAGCGCCGGGACAGGGCTTATCTGAAGCTTTCTTT. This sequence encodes CAIRAPGQGLSEAFF.

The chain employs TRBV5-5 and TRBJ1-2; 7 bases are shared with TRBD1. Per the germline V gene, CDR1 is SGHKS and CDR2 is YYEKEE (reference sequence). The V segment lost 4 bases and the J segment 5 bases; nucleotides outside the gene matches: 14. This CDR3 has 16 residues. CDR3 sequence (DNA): TGTGCCAGCAGCATTGAAGCAGGGGGTGGTCCTTATGGCTACACCTTC. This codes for CASSIEAGGGPYGYTF.

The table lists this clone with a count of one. CDR3 nucleotides: TGTGCCAGCAGTGAAGCTTGGGGGGGGTCTGGAAACACCATATATTTT. The encoded protein is CASSEAWGGSGNTIYF. The V call is TRBV6-1, the J call TRBJ1-3, with D perhaps matching TRBD1 (5 bases). Trimming shortened V by 0 bases and J by 1 base, and 10 bases separated the two germline ends. This CDR3 comprises 16 residues. Germline V lookup: CDR1 MNHNS, CDR2 SASEGT.

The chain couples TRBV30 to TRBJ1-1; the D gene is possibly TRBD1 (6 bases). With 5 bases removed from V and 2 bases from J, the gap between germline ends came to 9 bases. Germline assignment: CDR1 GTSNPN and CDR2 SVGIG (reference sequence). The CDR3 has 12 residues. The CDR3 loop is CAWETGNTEAFF. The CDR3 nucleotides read TGTGCCTGGGAGACAGGTAACACTGAAGCTTTCTTT.

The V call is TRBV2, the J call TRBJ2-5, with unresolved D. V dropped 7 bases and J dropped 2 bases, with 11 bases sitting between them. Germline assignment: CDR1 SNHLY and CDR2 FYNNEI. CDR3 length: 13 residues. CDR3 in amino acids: CASNSQRQETQYF. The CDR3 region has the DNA TGTGCCAGCAATAGTCAGCGTCAAGAGACCCAGTACTTC.

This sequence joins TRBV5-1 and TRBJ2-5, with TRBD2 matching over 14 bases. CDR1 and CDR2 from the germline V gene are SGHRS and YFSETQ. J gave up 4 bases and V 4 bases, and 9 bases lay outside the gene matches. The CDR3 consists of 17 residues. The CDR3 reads CASSPGTSGSRGETQYF. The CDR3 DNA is TGCGCCAGCAGCCCGGGGACTAGCGGGAGTAGGGGAGAGACCCAGTACTTC.

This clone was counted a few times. CDR3 bases: TGTGCCAGCAGAGACTATGAGGAAAAACTGTTTTTT. Translated: CASRDYEEKLFF. J is TRBJ1-4 and V is TRBV6-5; D is unclear. This CDR3 is 12 amino acids long. Germline V gives CDR1 MNHEY, CDR2 SVGAGI. Trimming took 6 bases from V and 8 from J, leaving 10 bases between them.

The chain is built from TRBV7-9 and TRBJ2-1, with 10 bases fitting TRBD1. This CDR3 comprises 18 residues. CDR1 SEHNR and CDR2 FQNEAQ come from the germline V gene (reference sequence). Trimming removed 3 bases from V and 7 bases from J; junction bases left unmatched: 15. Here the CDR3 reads CASSFLLRRQGALNEQFF. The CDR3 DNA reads TGTGCCAGCAGCTTCTTACTGAGACGACAGGGGGCCTTGAATGAGCAGTTCTTC.

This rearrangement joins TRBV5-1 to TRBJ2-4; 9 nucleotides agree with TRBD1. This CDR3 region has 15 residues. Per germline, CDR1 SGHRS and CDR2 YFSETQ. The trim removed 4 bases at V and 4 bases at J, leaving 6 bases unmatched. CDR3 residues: CASSLGTGPKNIQYF. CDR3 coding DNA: TGCGCCAGCAGCCTAGGGACAGGGCCAAAAAACATTCAGTACTTC.

CDR3 loop: CASSLRQGTEAFF. The CDR3 DNA reads as TGTGCCAGCAGCTTACGACAGGGGACTGAAGCTTTCTTT. V usage is TRBV7-2 and J usage is TRBJ1-1; 8 bases line up with TRBD1. V lost 2 bases, J lost 5 bases, and 1 base stayed unmatched. Germline CDR1 and CDR2: SGHTA and FQGNSA. This CDR3 spans 13 amino acids.

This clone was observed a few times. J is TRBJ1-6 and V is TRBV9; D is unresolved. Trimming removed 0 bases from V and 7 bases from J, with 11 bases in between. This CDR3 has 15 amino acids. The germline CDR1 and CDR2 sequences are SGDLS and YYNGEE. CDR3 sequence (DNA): TGTGCCAGCAGCGTAGGAAAGGGAGGGAATTCACCCCTCCACTTT. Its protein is CASSVGKGGNSPLHF.

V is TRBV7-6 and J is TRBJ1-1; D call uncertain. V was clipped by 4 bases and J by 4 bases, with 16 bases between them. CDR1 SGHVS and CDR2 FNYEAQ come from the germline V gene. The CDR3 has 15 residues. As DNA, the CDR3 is TGTGCCAGCAGCTACCAGGCCGGTGGTAGCACTGAAGCTTTCTTT. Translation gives CASSYQAGGSTEAFF.

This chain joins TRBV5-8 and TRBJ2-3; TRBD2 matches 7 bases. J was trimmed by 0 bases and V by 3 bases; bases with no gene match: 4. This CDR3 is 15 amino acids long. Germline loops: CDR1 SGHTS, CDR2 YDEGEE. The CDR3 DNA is TGTGCCAGCAGCTGGGGAGCGGGAAGCACAGATACGCAGTATTTT. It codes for CASSWGAGSTDTQYF.

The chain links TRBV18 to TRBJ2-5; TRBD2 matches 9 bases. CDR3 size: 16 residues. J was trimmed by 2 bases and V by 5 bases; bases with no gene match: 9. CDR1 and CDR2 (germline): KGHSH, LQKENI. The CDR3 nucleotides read TGTGCCAGCTCAGCGACGTCTAGCGGGGATCAAGAGACCCAGTACTTC. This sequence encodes CASSATSSGDQETQYF.

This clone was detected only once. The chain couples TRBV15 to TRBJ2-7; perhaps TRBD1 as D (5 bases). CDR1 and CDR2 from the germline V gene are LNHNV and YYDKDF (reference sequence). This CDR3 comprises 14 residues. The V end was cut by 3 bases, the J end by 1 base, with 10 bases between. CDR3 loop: CATSRRQGSYEQYF. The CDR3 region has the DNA TGTGCCACCAGCAGGAGGCAGGGATCCTACGAGCAGTACTTC.

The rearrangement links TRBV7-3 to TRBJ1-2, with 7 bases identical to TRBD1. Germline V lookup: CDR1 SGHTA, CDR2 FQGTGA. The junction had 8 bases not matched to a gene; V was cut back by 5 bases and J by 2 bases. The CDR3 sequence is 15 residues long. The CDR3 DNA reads TGTGCCAGCAGCCCACAACAGGGGACCAACTATGGCTACACCTTC. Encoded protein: CASSPQQGTNYGYTF.

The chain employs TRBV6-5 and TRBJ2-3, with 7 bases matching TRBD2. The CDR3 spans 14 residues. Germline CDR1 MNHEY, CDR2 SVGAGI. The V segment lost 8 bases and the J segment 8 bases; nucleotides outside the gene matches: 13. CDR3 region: CASRGGTIGGTQYF. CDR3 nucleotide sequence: TGTGCCAGCCGGGGCGGGACTATCGGGGGTACGCAGTATTTT.

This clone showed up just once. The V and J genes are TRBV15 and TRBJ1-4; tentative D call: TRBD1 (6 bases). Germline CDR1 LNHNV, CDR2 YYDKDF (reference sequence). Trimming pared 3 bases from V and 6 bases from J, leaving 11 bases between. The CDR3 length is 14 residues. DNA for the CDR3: TGTGCCACCAGCAGGAGACAGGCCGATGAAAAACTGTTTTTT. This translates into CATSRRQADEKLFF.

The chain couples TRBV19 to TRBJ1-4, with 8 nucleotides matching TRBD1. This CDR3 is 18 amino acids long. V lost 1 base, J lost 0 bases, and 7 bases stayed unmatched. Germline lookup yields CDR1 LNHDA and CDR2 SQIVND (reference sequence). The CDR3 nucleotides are TGTGCCAGTAGTATAGGGAGGACAGGGTTTGCAACTAATGAAAAACTGTTTTTT. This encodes CASSIGRTGFATNEKLFF. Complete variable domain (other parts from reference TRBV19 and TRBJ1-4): DGGITQSPKYLFRKEGQNVTLSCEQNLNHDAMYWYRQDPGQGLRLIYYSQIVNDFQKGDIAEGYSVSREKKESFPLTVTSAQKNPTAFYLCASSIGRTGFATNEKLFFGSGTQLSVL.

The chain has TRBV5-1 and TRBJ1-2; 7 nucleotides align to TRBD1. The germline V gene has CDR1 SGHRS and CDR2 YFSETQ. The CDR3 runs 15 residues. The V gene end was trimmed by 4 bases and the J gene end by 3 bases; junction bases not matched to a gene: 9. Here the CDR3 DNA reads TGCGCCAGCAGCCCCCCGGGACAGATCCACTATGGCTACACCTTC. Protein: CASSPPGQIHYGYTF.